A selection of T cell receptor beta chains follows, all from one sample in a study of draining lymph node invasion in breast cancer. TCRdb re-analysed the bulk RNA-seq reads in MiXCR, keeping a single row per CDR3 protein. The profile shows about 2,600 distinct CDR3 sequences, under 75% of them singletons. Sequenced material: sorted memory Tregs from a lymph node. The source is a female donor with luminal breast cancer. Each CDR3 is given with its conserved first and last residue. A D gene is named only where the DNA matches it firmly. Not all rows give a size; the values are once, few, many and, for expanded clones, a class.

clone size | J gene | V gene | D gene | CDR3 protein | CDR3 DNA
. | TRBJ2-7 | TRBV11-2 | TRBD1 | CASSPRNRGVEQYF | TGTGCCAGCAGCCCCCGAAACAGGGGAGTGGAGCAGTACTTC
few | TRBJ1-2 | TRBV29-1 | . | CSVDLGHSGGYTF | TGCAGCGTCGACCTGGGACACTCTGGAGGCTACACCTTC
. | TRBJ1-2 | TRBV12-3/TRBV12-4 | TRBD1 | CASSLAGTVYGYTF | TGTGCCAGCAGTTTGGCAGGGACAGTTTATGGCTACACCTTC
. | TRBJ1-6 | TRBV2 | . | CASSARSSYNSPLHF | TGTGCCAGCAGTGCCAGGAGCTCCTATAATTCACCCCTCCACTTT
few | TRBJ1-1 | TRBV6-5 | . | CASRPDTWNTEAFF | TGTGCCAGCAGACCGGACACTTGGAACACTGAAGCTTTCTTT
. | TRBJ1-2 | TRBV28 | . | CASNEQGRTPGYGYTF | TGTGCCAGCAATGAACAAGGGAGGACACCGGGCTATGGCTACACCTTC
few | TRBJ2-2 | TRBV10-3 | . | CAIRDGTGELFF | TGTGCCATCAGGGACGGCACCGGGGAGCTGTTTTTT
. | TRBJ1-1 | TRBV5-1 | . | CASSFGHERNTEAFF | TGCGCCAGCAGCTTCGGACACGAAAGGAACACTGAAGCTTTCTTT
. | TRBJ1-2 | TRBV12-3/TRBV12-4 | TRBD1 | CASSTQGFEDGYTF | TGTGCCAGCAGCACACAGGGGTTTGAGGATGGCTACACCTTC
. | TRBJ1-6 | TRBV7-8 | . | CASSLATGGLPLHF | TGTGCCAGCAGCTTAGCGACGGGGGGCCTGCCCCTCCACTTT
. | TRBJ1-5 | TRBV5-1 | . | CASSQQGIAGQPQHF | TGCGCCAGCAGCCAACAGGGAATAGCGGGTCAGCCCCAGCATTTT
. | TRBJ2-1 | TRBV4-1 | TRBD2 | CASSQASGSSYNEQFF | TGCGCCAGCAGCCAAGCTAGCGGGAGCTCCTACAATGAGCAGTTCTTC
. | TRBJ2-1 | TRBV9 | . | CASSATAARVDEQFF | TGTGCCAGCAGCGCCACCGCCGCCAGGGTTGATGAGCAGTTCTTC
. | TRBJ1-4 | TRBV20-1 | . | CRVGQPLSSTNEKLFF | TGCAGGGTTGGACAGCCGCTATCCTCAACTAATGAAAAACTGTTTTTT
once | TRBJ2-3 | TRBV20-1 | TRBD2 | CSARPLAGDHDTQYF | TGCAGTGCTAGGCCCCTAGCGGGGGACCATGATACGCAGTATTTT
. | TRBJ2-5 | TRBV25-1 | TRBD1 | CASSAMTGPQETQYF | TGTGCCAGCAGTGCCATGACAGGGCCCCAAGAGACCCAGTACTTC
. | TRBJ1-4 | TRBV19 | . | CASSIRAPAAASNEKLFF | TGTGCCAGTAGTATAAGAGCCCCGGCGGCAGCTTCTAATGAAAAACTGTTTTTT
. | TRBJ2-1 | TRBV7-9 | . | CASSPLGSNEQFF | TGCGCCAGCAGCCCGCTAGGCTCCAATGAGCAGTTCTTC
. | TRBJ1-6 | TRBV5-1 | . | CASSLESLNSPLHF | TGCGCCAGCAGCTTAGAGTCGTTAAATTCACCCCTCCACTTT
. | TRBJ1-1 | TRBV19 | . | CASSPGYLPGVNTEAFF | TGTGCCAGTAGTCCAGGGTACCTACCGGGTGTGAACACTGAAGCTTTCTTT
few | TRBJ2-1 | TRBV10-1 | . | CASSVAQHGEQFF | TGCGCCAGCTCTGTTGCCCAACACGGGGAGCAGTTCTTC
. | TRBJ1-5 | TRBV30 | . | CAWSGGLWADNQPQHF | TGTGCCTGGAGTGGGGGGCTGTGGGCAGACAATCAGCCCCAGCATTTT
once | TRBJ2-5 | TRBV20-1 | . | CSARDSAGSKETQYF | TGCAGTGCTAGAGATTCGGCGGGGTCAAAAGAGACCCAGTACTTC
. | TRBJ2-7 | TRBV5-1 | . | CASSLGLTRLYEQYF | TGCGCCAGCAGCTTGGGGCTTACACGCCTCTACGAGCAGTACTTC
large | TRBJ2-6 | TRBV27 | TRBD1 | CASNPPGGRSGANVLTF | TGTGCCAGCAACCCACCAGGGGGTAGGTCTGGGGCCAACGTCCTGACTTTC
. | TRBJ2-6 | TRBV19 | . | CASSIYGGGNVLTF | TGTGCCAGTAGTATATACGGGGGTGGCAACGTCCTGACTTTC
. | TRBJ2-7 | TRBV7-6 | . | CASSSNRAYEQYF | TGTGCCAGCAGCTCCAACAGGGCCTACGAGCAGTACTTC